This is a list of T cell receptor beta chains from one sample in a study of T cells in Graves' hyperthyroidism and ophthalmopathy. MiXCR was run by TCRdb on the multiplex PCR reads, yielding one entry per CDR3 protein. This table holds about 480,000 distinct CDR3 sequences, around a quarter found once. Sequenced sample: blood. All receptors come from a woman aged 25 to 45 with Graves' ophthalmopathy. Each CDR3 is given with its conserved first and last residue. A D gene is named only where the DNA matches it firmly. Clone size is given for some rows only: seen once, a few or many times, or a class if the clone is expanded.

J gene	V gene	D gene	clone size	CDR3 DNA	CDR3 protein
TRBJ1-2	TRBV20-1	TRBD1	many	TGCAGTGCTACCACAGGGGGAACTAACTATGGCTACACCTTC	CSATTGGTNYGYTF
TRBJ2-7	TRBV14	TRBD2	few	TGTGCCAGCAGCCATAGCGGGCCCCAATACTTC	CASSHSGPQYF
TRBJ1-5	TRBV6-1	NA	NA	TGTGCCAGCAGTGAAGCCCTCGGGCAGCGCAGCAATCAGCCCCAGCATTTT	CASSEALGQRSNQPQHF
TRBJ2-2	TRBV24-1	TRBD1	few	TGTGCCACCAGTGACCCCAGGGGGCGCCGGGAGCTGTTTTTT	CATSDPRGRRELFF
TRBJ1-2	TRBV2	TRBD1	few	TGTGCCAGCAGTGAAATTTGGGGACAGAACTATGGCTACACCTTC	CASSEIWGQNYGYTF
TRBJ1-1	TRBV4-3	TRBD1	many	TGCGCCAGCAGCCAAGATCTAGGACAGGGGGCGTTTGGAGCTTTCTTT	CASSQDLGQGAFGAFF
TRBJ2-3	TRBV11-2	TRBD2	few	TGTGCCAGCAGCTTAGATACTGGCGGGGGGGCAGTGGATACGCAGTATTTT	CASSLDTGGGAVDTQYF
TRBJ1-5	TRBV6-2/TRBV6-3	NA	many	TGTGCCAGCAGTTCCGCCGACAGTTATCAGCCCCAGCATTTT	CASSSADSYQPQHF
TRBJ1-2	TRBV5-1	NA	many	TGCGCCAGCAGCCATATGATGCTCACCGACAGCAACTATGGCTACACCTTC	CASSHMMLTDSNYGYTF
TRBJ2-5	TRBV27	NA	once	TGTGCCAGCTCCAATTTGGGAGTTTCAATTCAAGAGACCCAGTACTTC	CASSNLGVSIQETQYF
TRBJ1-6	TRBV7-2	NA	NA	TGTGCCAGCAGCCGGAATTCACCCCTCCACTTT	CASSRNSPLHF
TRBJ1-2	TRBV2	NA	NA	TGTGCCAGCAGCCCAAGCTTTGGGGGAAACTATGGCTACACCTTC	CASSPSFGGNYGYTF
TRBJ2-7	TRBV15	NA	many	TGTGCCACCAGCAGAGGACGGACCTACGAGCAGTACTTC	CATSRGRTYEQYF
TRBJ1-5	TRBV6-2/TRBV6-3	NA	many	TGTGCCAGCAGCCCACAGATAGATCAGCCCCAGCATTTT	CASSPQIDQPQHF
TRBJ1-2	TRBV12-3/TRBV12-4	TRBD1	many	TGTGCCAGCAGTTTAAGGGTTGGGACAGGAGGCTACACCTTC	CASSLRVGTGGYTF
TRBJ2-7	TRBV10-3	NA	NA	TGTGCCATCAGTACGGAAAGCTACGAGCAGTACTTC	CAISTESYEQYF
TRBJ1-1	TRBV6-5	NA	many	TGTGCCAGCAGTTACTCGACTCCGAACACTGAAGCTTTCTTT	CASSYSTPNTEAFF
TRBJ1-1	TRBV2	NA	many	TGTGCCGCTGGGAGGGAGGTGAACACTGAAGCTTTCTTT	CAAGREVNTEAFF
TRBJ2-7	TRBV2	NA	NA	TGTGCCAGCAACGACGAGCAGTACTTC	CASNDEQYF
TRBJ2-2	TRBV5-1	NA	once	TGCGCCAGCAGGGGGCTTCGGAACACCGGGGAGCTGTTTTTT	CASRGLRNTGELFF
TRBJ2-7	TRBV28	NA	NA	TGTGCCAGCAGTTCCCCTAGCGCCTATGGGCAGTACTTC	CASSSPSAYGQYF
TRBJ1-2	TRBV27	TRBD1	many	TGTGCCAGCAGTTGGGGACAGGGCTATGGCTACACCTTC	CASSWGQGYGYTF
TRBJ2-7	TRBV19	NA	many	TGTGCCAGTGGACCGGGGTCCCACTACGAGCAGTACTTC	CASGPGSHYEQYF
TRBJ2-2	TRBV18	NA	few	TGTGCCAGCTCACCACCTGGACGGCGGGACACCGGGGAGCTGTTTTTT	CASSPPGRRDTGELFF
TRBJ1-3	TRBV28	TRBD1	many	TGTGCCAGCAGTTCGGGGACAGGCTCTGGAAACACCATATATTTT	CASSSGTGSGNTIYF
TRBJ2-2	TRBV2	NA	NA	TGTGCCAGCAGTGAAGGGGGATACGGAATAACATTGCTTCCCAACACCGGGGAGCTGTTTTTT	CASSEGGYGITLLPNTGELFF
TRBJ2-5	TRBV6-5	NA	NA	TGTGCCAGCAGTTACCGACCGACTACCCAAGAGACCCAGTACTTC	CASSYRPTTQETQYF
TRBJ2-7	TRBV5-1	NA	many	TGCGCCAGCAGCTTGGAGGTTGGAGGGGGCCCCGAGCAGTACTTC	CASSLEVGGGPEQYF
TRBJ2-5	TRBV7-2	NA	few	TGTGCCAGCAGCTCGGACCCAACTAAAGGGTACTTC	CASSSDPTKGYF
TRBJ2-7	TRBV25-1	TRBD2	once	TGTGCCAGCAGTGAACCGGGACTAGCGAACTCCTGCGAGCAGTACTTC	CASSEPGLANSCEQYF
TRBJ2-7	TRBV27	TRBD1	many	TGTGCCAGCAGTCCCCGACCGACAGGGTACATCTCCCACGAGCAGTACTTC	CASSPRPTGYISHEQYF
TRBJ2-5	TRBV30	NA	NA	TGTGCCTGGAGTGTACCCCTCCAAGAGACCCAGTACTTC	CAWSVPLQETQYF
TRBJ2-5	TRBV5-1	NA	NA	TGCGCCAGCAGCTCGGACCCCGGGCCAGAGACCCAGTACTTC	CASSSDPGPETQYF
TRBJ2-7	TRBV12-3/TRBV12-4	NA	NA	TGTGCCAGCAGTTTTTCCGTGGGGGTATGGTCCTACGAGCAGTACTTC	CASSFSVGVWSYEQYF
TRBJ1-1	TRBV20-1	NA	NA	TGCAGTGCTAGGGGGCAGTGGGAGGGCACTGAAGCTTTCTTT	CSARGQWEGTEAFF
TRBJ1-5	TRBV6-1	NA	few	TGTGCCAGCAGTGTCCTAGGGGTCAATCAGCCCCAGCATTTT	CASSVLGVNQPQHF
TRBJ1-5	TRBV14	NA	NA	TGTGCCAGACCGGACAGTTATCGCAATCAGCCCCAGCATTTT	CARPDSYRNQPQHF
TRBJ2-2	TRBV7-3	NA	many	TGTGCCAGCAGCCAGTCGACGGATACTAACGGGGAGCTGTTTTTT	CASSQSTDTNGELFF
TRBJ2-7	TRBV28	TRBD2	NA	TGTGCCAGCACCACGACTAGCGGGAGCCAAAAGCAGTACTTC	CASTTTSGSQKQYF
TRBJ1-1	TRBV19	TRBD1	NA	TGTGCCAGTACCCCCGGACAGGCCTCCACTGAAGCTTTCTTT	CASTPGQASTEAFF
TRBJ2-2	TRBV6-1	NA	NA	TGTGCCAGCAGGTCTGCCTCGGCTGTCCCGAACACCGGGGAGCTGTTTTTT	CASRSASAVPNTGELFF
TRBJ2-2	TRBV12-3/TRBV12-4	TRBD1	many	TGTGCCAGCAGTTCACAGGGGCTGAACACCGGGGAGCTGTTTTTT	CASSSQGLNTGELFF
TRBJ2-5	TRBV5-1	NA	many	TGCGCCAGCAGGCCCAGCCAAGAGACCCAGTACTTC	CASRPSQETQYF
TRBJ2-7	TRBV28	NA	many	TGTGCCAGCAGTTTATCTCTAGCGAAGTACTTC	CASSLSLAKYF
TRBJ2-5	TRBV7-2	TRBD2	many	TGTGCCAGCAGCCCTAGCGGGGGATTTCAAGAGACCCAGTACTTC	CASSPSGGFQETQYF
TRBJ1-4	TRBV28	TRBD1	NA	TGTGCCAGCATGCCGGACAGGGGGGCTCCTAATGAAAAACTGTTTTTT	CASMPDRGAPNEKLFF
TRBJ1-1	TRBV6-5	NA	many	TGTGCCAGCAGTTACAGGGGTGGGAACACTGAAGCTTTCTTT	CASSYRGGNTEAFF
TRBJ1-5	TRBV3-1	NA	few	TGTGCCAGCAGCCAAGGTGGGGGGGAGAGCAATCAGCCCCAGCATTTT	CASSQGGGESNQPQHF
TRBJ2-5	TRBV11-2	TRBD1	many	TGTGCCAGCAGCTTATGGGACAGCGAAGAGACCCAGTACTTC	CASSLWDSEETQYF
TRBJ1-3	TRBV12-3/TRBV12-4	NA	many	TGTGCCAGCAGTTTATGGGGGGCCCTCTCTGGAAACACCATATATTTT	CASSLWGALSGNTIYF
TRBJ1-1	TRBV12-3/TRBV12-4	NA	NA	TGTGCCAGCAGTTTATCTTCCTCGTGGACTGAAGCTTTCTTT	CASSLSSSWTEAFF
TRBJ1-3	TRBV4-1	TRBD1	many	TGCGCCAGCAGCCTTGGACAGGGAGGAAACACCATATATTTT	CASSLGQGGNTIYF
TRBJ1-1	TRBV30	NA	NA	TGTGCCTGGAGTGTACTGGCAGTGAACACTGAAGCTTTCTTT	CAWSVLAVNTEAFF